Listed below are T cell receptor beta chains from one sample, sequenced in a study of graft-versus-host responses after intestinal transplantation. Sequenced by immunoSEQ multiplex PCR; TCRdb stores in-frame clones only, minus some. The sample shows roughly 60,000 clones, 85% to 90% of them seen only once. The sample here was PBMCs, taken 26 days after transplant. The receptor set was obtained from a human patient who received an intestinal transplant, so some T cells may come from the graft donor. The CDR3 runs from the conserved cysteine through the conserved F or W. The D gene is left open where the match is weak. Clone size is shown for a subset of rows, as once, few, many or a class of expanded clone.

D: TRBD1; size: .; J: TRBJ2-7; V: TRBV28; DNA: TGTGCCAGCAGTAGAACACAGGGGGCGAATAACTACGAGCAGTACTTC; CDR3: CASSRTQGANNYEQYF
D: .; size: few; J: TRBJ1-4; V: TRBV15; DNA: TGTGCCACCAGCCTGGACAGAAATGAAAAACTGTTTTTT; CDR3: CATSLDRNEKLFF
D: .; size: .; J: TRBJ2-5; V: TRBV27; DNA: TGTGCCAGCAGTTTGGGCGCTCCTGAGACCCAGTACTTC; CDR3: CASSLGAPETQYF
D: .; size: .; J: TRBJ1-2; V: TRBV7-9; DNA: TGTGCCAGCACCACAGCCTATGGCTACACCTTC; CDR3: CASTTAYGYTF
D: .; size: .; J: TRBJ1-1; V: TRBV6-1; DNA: TGTGCCAGCAGTGAAGCGCTGGTGACTACGGCTTTCTTT; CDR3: CASSEALVTTAFF
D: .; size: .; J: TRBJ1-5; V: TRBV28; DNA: TGTGCCAGCAGTTGGGCAGTAATCAATCAGCCCCAGCATTTT; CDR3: CASSWAVINQPQHF
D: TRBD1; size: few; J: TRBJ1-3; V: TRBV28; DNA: TGTGCCAGCAGTTTCTTCACAGGGGCCTCAATCTCTGGAAACACCATATATTTT; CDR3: CASSFFTGASISGNTIYF
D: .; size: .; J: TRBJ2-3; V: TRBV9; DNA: TGTGCCAGCAGCGTAGAAACAGTTCAGACAGATACGCAGTATTTT; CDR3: CASSVETVQTDTQYF
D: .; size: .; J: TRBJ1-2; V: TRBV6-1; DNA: TGTGCCAGCAGTGTCGAATGGGGGAGGTTGTCGAGTAACTATGGCTACACCTTC; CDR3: CASSVEWGRLSSNYGYTF
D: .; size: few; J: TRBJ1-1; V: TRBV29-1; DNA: TGCAGCGTTGAAGATAGGGGGGGAGTGGAAGACACTGAAGCTTTCTTT; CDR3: CSVEDRGGVEDTEAFF
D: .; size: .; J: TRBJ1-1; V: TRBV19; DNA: TGTGCCAGTAAGGAGGACAGCTACATGAACACTGAAGCTTTCTTT; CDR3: CASKEDSYMNTEAFF
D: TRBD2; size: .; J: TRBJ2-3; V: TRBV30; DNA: TGTGCCTGGAGTGGACTAGCGGGGTCTAGCACAGATACGCAGTATTTT; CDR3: CAWSGLAGSSTDTQYF
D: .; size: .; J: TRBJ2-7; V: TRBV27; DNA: TGTGCCAGCAGTTTAAATGCGGTCTACGAGCAGTACTTC; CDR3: CASSLNAVYEQYF
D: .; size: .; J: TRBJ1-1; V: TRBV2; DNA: TGTGCCAGCAGGACGGGAGTGAACACTGAAGCTTTCTTT; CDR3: CASRTGVNTEAFF
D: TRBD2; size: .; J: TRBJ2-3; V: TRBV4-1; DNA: TGCGCCAGCAGCCAAGAGATGGGACGGACTGGGACTAGGCGGGATTTT; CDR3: CASSQEMGRTGTRRDF
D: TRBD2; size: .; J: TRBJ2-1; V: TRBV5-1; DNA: TGCGCCAGCAGCTTCAATAGCGGGGGGTCGTCGGACAATGAGCAGTTCTTC; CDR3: CASSFNSGGSSDNEQFF
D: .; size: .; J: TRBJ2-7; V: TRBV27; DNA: TGTGCCAGCAGTTTGTCGGGGGATTCTGGGCAGTACTTC; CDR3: CASSLSGDSGQYF
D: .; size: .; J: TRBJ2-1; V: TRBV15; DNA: TGTGCCACCAGCAGATCGATAATTCCGGGGAATGAGCAGTTCTTC; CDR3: CATSRSIIPGNEQFF
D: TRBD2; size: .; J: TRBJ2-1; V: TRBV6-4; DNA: TGTGCCAGCAGTGAACTAGCGGGAGGGAACAATGAGCAGTTCTTC; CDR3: CASSELAGGNNEQFF
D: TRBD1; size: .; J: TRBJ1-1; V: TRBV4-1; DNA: TGCGCCAGCAGCCCGTTACCGGGACAGGGGAGGTACACTGAAGCTTTCTTT; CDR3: CASSPLPGQGRYTEAFF
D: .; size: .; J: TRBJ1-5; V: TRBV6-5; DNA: TGTGCCAGCCTTCTAACAGGACAAGATCAGCCCCAGCATTTT; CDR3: CASLLTGQDQPQHF
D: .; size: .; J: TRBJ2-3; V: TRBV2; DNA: TGTGCCAGCAGTGAAACAGGGCTAGATACGCAGTATTTT; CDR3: CASSETGLDTQYF
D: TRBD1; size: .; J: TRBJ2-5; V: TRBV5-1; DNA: TGCGCCAGCAGCTCCCCGATGAGACAGGGAGAGACCCAGTACTTC; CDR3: CASSSPMRQGETQYF
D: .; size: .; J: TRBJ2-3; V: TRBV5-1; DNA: TGCGCCAGCAGCTTCGAACTAGCAGATACAGATACGCAGTATTTT; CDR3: CASSFELADTDTQYF
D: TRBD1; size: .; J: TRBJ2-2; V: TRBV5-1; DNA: TGCGCCAGCAGCTCCCTCGGACAGGGTATTAACGGGGAGCTGTTTTTT; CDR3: CASSSLGQGINGELFF
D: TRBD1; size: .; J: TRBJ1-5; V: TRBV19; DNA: TGTGCCAGTAGTATAGCCGGGACAGTTAATCAGCCCCAGCATTTT; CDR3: CASSIAGTVNQPQHF
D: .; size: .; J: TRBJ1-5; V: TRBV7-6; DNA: TGTGCCAGCAGCTCCGAGTCAGGCAGCAATCAGCCCCAGCATTTT; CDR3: CASSSESGSNQPQHF
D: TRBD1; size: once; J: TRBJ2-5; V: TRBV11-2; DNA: TGTGCCAGCAGCCAGGGACAGGGGGCGAAGGGTCGGTACTTC; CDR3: CASSQGQGAKGRYF
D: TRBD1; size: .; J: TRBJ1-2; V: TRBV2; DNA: TGTGCCAGCACCCCCGGGACAGGGGGGAACTATGGCTACACCTTC; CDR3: CASTPGTGGNYGYTF
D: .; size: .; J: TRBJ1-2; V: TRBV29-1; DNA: TGCAGCGTTGAAGATTTTGTGGGGCGCGATGGCTACACCTTC; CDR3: CSVEDFVGRDGYTF
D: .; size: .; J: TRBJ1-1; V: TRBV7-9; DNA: TGTGCCAGCAGCCAAGGACATCCGAACACTGAAGCTTTCTTT; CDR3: CASSQGHPNTEAFF
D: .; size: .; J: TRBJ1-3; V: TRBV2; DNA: TGTGCCAGCAGTGGACGGACTAGAAACACCATATATTTT; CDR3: CASSGRTRNTIYF
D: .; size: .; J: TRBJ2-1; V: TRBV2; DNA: TGTGCGCTTGCCGGGGGGCGCGGGGAGGAGCAGTTCTTC; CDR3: CALAGGRGEEQFF
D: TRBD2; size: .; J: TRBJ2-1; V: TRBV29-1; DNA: TGCAGCACAGAGCGGGGTTTGGGGAATGAGCAGTTCTTC; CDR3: CSTERGLGNEQFF
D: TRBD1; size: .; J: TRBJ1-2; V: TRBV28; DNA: TGTGCCAGCAGTTTGTGGACAGGGGCGTTCCTCGTTAACTATGGCTACACCTTC; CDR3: CASSLWTGAFLVNYGYTF
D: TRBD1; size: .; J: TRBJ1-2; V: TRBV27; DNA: TGTGCCAGCAGTTTTGGGACAGGGGTGAATGGCTACACCTTC; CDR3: CASSFGTGVNGYTF
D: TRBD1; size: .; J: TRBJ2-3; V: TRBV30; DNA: TGTACCCTGGACAGGGGAGTCAAAGATACGCAGTATTTT; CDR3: CTLDRGVKDTQYF
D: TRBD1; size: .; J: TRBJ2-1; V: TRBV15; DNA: TGTGCCACCAGCAGAGGTCAGGGACAGGGCGATAATGAGCAGTTCTTC; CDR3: CATSRGQGQGDNEQFF
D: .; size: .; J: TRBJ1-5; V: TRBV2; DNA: TGTGCCAGCAGTACCGATCGGAGCAATCAGCCCCAGCATTTT; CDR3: CASSTDRSNQPQHF
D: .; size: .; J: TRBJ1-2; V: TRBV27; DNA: TGTGCCAGCAGTTTATTTGGGGGCGGCTATGGCTACACCTTC; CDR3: CASSLFGGGYGYTF
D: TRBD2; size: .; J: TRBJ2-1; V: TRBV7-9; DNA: TGTGCCAGCAGCTTTTTAAGCGGGGGGTACTACAATGAGCAGTTCTTC; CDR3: CASSFLSGGYYNEQFF
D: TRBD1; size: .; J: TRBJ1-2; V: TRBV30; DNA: TGTGCCTGGAGTCCTGGGACAGGCTATGGCTACACCTTC; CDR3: CAWSPGTGYGYTF
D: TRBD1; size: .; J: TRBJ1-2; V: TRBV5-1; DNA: TGCGCCAGCAGGTGGTCGACAGGGGCCGCGACTAACTATGGCTACACCTTC; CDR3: CASRWSTGAATNYGYTF
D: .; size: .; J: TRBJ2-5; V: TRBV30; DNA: TGTGCCTGGAGTGTAGCGGAAAACCAAGAGACCCAGTACTTC; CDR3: CAWSVAENQETQYF
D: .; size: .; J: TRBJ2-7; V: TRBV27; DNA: TGTGCCAGCAGTTTATGGGCAGGGAATGTGGACGAGCAGTACTTC; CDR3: CASSLWAGNVDEQYF